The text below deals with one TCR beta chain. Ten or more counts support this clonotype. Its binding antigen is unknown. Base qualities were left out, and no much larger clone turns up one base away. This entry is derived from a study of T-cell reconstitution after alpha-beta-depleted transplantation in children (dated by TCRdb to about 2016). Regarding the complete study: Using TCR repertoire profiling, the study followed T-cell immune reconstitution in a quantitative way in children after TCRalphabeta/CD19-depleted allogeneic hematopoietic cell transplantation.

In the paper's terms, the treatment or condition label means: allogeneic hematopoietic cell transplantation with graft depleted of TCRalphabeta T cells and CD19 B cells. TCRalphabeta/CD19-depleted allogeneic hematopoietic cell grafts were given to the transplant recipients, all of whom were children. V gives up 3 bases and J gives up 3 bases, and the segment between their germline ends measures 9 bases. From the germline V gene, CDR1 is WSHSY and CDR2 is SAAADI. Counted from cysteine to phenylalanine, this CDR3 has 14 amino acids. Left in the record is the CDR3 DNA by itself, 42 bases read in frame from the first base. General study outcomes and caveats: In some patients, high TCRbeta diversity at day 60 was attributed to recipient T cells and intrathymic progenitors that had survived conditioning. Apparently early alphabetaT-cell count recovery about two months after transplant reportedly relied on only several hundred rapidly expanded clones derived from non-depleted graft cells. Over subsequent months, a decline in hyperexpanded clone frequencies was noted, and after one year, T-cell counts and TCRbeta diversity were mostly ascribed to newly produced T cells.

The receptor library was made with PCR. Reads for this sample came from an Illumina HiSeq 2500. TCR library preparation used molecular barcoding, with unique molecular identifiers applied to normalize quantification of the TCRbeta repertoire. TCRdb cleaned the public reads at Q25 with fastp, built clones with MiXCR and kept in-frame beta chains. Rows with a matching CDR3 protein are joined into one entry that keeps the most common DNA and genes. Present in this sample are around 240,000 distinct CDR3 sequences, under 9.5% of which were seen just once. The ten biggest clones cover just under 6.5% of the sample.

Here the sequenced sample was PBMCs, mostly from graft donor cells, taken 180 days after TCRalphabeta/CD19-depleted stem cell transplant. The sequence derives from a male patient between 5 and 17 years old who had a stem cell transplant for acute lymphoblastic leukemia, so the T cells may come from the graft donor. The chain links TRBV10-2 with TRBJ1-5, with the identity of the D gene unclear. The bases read TGCGCCAGCAGTGATCAACCCCTCAATCAGCCCCAGCATTTT. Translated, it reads CASSDQPLNQPQHF.